The 2 T cell receptor beta chains below come from one sample, sequenced in a study of blood T cell repertoires in COVID-19. This table comes from immunoSEQ multiplex PCR, and its TCRdb copy is limited to in-frame clones, with some not included. The sample has 110,000 to 150,000 clones; more than 75% are singletons. The specimen was peripheral blood. Every receptor here comes from a man aged 60-69 years with acute or convalescent COVID-19.

The gene calls are TRBV5-1 and TRBJ1-6; no firm D call. The CDR3 covers 14 residues. Germline CDR1 reads SGHRS; CDR2 reads YFSETQ. V was pared by 0 bases and J by 7 bases, with 8 bases between. The CDR3 loop reads CASSLGRLNSPLHF. DNA of the CDR3: TGCGCCAGCAGCTTGGGCAGGTTAAATTCACCCCTCCACTTT. Using reference TRBV5-1 and TRBJ1-6 for the parts outside the CDR3, the full variable domain is KAGVTQTPRYLIKTRGQQVTLSCSPISGHRSVSWYQQTPGQGLQFLFEYFSETQRNKGNFPGRFSGRQFSNSRSEMNVSTLELGDSALYLCASSLGRLNSPLHFGNGTRLTVT.

The V and J genes are TRBV24-1 and TRBJ2-7; the match to TRBD2 covers 9 bases. The CDR3 is 16 amino acids. Trimming at V came to 10 bases and at J to 4 bases, leaving 16 bases not matched to a gene. Per germline, CDR1 KGHDR and CDR2 SFDVKD. Here the CDR3 DNA reads TGTGCCACTACAGTTGCGGGAGGGCATTACCAGTACGAGCAGTACTTC. Translated: CATTVAGGHYQYEQYF.